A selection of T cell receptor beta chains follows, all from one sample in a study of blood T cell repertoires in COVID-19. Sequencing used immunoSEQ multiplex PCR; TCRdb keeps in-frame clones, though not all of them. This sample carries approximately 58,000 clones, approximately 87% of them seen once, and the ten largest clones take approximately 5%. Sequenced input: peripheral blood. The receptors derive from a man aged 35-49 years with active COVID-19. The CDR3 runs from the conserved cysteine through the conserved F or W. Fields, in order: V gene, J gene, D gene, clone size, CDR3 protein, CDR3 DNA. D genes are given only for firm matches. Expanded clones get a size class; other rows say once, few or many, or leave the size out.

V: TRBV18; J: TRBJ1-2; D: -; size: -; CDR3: CASSPPLRANYGYTF; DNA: TGTGCCAGCTCACCACCTTTGCGGGCTAACTATGGCTACACCTTC
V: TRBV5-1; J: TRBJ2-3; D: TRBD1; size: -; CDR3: CASSSPDRFGVSRDTQYF; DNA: TGCGCCAGCAGTTCCCCGGACAGGTTCGGAGTATCCAGAGATACGCAGTATTTT
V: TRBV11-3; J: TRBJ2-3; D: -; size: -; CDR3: CASSSGQTDTQYF; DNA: TGTGCCAGCAGCTCTGGACAGACAGATACGCAGTATTTT
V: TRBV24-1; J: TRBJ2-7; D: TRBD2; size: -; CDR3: CGRGQGSYEQYF; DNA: TGCGGGAGGGGCCAGGGGAGCTACGAGCAGTACTTC
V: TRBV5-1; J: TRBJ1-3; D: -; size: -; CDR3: CASSFAQPGNTIYF; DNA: TGCGCCAGCAGCTTTGCACAGCCGGGAAACACCATATATTTT
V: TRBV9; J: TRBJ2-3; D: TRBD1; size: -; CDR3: CASSPRTGGQYF; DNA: TGTGCCAGCAGCCCCCGAACAGGGGGGCAGTATTTT
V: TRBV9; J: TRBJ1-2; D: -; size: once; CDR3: CASSPFQGYGYTF; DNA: TGTGCCAGCAGCCCCTTCCAGGGCTATGGCTACACCTTC
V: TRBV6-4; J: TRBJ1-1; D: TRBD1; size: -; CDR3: CASSTGAVAFF; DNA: TGTGCCAGCAGCACAGGGGCCGTAGCTTTCTTT
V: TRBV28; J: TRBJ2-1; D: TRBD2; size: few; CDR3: CASSRSSFQTGTSGSNEQFF; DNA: TGTGCCAGCAGTCGGTCCTCATTTCAAACCGGGACTAGCGGGAGCAATGAGCAGTTCTTC
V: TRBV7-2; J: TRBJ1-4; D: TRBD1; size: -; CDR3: CASSMTTGVELFF; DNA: TGTGCCAGCAGCATGACCACAGGGGTGGAACTGTTTTTT
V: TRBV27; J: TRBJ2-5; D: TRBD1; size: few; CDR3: CASKLLTGGLGETQYF; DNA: TGTGCCAGCAAATTACTGACAGGGGGCTTGGGGGAGACCCAGTACTTC
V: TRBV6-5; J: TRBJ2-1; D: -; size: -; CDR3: CAIAGVVYNEQFF; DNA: TGTGCCATTGCGGGTGTCGTCTACAATGAGCAGTTCTTC
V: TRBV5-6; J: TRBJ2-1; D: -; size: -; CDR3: CASSWDFNEQFF; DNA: TGTGCCAGCAGCTGGGACTTCAATGAGCAGTTCTTC
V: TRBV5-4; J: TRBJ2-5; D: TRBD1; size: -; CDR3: CASSLEAGQGGETQYF; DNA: TGTGCCAGCAGCTTGGAGGCGGGACAGGGGGGAGAGACCCAGTACTTC
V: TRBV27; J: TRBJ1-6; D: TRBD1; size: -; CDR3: CASSWGQDNSPLHF; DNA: TGTGCCAGCAGTTGGGGACAGGATAATTCACCCCTCCACTTT
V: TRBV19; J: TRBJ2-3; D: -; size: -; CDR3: CASSKGSGTTDTQYF; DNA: TGTGCCAGTAGTAAGGGTAGCGGTACCACAGATACGCAGTATTTT
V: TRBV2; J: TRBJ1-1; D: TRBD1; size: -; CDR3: CASYRDRDTEAFF; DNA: TGTGCCAGCTACCGGGACAGGGACACTGAAGCTTTCTTT
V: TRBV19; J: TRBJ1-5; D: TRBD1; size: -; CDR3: CASSTRGQASNQPQHF; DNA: TGTGCCAGTAGTACCAGGGGACAGGCTAGCAATCAGCCCCAGCATTTT
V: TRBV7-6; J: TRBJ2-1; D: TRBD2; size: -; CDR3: CASSLGRREYGYNEQFF; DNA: TGTGCCAGCAGCTTAGGTCGGCGGGAGTACGGGTACAATGAGCAGTTCTTC
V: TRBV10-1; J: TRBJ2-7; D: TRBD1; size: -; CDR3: CASSEPGTGVGEQYF; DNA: TGCGCCAGCAGTGAGCCCGGGACAGGGGTCGGCGAGCAGTACTTC
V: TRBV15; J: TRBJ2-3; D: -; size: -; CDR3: CATSLAEPVNTQYF; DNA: TGTGCCACCTCTTTAGCGGAACCGGTTAATACGCAGTATTTT
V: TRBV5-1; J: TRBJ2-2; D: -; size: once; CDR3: CASSLLPDGGGELFF; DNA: TGCGCCAGCAGCTTGTTACCAGATGGTGGCGGGGAGCTGTTTTTT
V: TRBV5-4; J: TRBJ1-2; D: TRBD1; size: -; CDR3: CASSLEVGQGNYGYTF; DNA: TGTGCCAGCAGCTTGGAGGTGGGACAGGGTAACTATGGCTACACCTTC
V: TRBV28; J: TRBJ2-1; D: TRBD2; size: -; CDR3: CASRLAGGDYNEQFF; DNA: TGTGCCAGCAGACTAGCGGGAGGAGACTACAATGAGCAGTTCTTC
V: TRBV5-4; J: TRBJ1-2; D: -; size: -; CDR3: CASSGGGAPFFYGYTF; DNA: TGTGCCAGCAGCGGGGGGGGCGCGCCCTTTTTCTATGGCTACACCTTC
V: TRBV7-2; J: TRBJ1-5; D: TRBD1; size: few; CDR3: CASSLATGEYQPQHF; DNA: TGTGCCAGCAGCTTAGCGACAGGGGAGTATCAGCCCCAGCATTTT
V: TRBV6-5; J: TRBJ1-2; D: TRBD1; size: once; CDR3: CASSRTGNYGYTF; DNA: TGTGCCAGCAGCCGGACAGGGAACTATGGCTACACCTTC
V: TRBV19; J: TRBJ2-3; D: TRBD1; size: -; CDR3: CAVGTGRTDTQYF; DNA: TGTGCCGTGGGGACAGGCCGCACAGATACGCAGTATTTT
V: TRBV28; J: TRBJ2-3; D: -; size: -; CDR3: CASRKQGPDTQYF; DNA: TGTGCCAGCAGAAAACAGGGTCCAGATACGCAGTATTTT
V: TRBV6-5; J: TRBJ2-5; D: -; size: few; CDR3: CASSRGGAGETQYF; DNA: TGTGCCAGCAGCCGAGGGGGGGCGGGGGAGACCCAGTACTTC
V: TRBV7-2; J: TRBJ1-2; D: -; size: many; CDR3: CASSLLGGGYGYTF; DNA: TGTGCCAGCAGCTTACTTGGGGGCGGCTATGGCTACACCTTC
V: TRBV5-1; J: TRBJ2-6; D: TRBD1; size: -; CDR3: CASSSLPGQGAGANVLTF; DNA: TGCGCCAGCAGCTCTCTTCCGGGACAGGGAGCCGGGGCCAACGTCCTGACTTTC
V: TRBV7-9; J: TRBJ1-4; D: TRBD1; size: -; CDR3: CASSVGTGVPTTNEKLFF; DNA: TGTGCCAGCAGCGTCGGGACAGGGGTTCCCACAACTAATGAAAAACTGTTTTTT
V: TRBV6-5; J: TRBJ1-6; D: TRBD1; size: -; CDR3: CASTTGGFPSPLHF; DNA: TGTGCCAGCACCACAGGGGGCTTTCCATCACCCCTCCACTTT
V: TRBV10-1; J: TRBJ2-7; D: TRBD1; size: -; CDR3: CASPGQGSWEQYF; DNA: TGCGCCAGTCCGGGACAGGGTTCATGGGAGCAGTACTTC
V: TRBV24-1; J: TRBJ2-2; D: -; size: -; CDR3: CATSDSERDTGELFF; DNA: TGTGCCACCAGTGATTCCGAGCGGGACACCGGGGAGCTGTTTTTT
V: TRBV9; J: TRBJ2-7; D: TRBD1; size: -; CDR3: CASSVGQGNSYEQYF; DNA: TGTGCCAGCAGCGTGGGACAGGGGAACTCCTACGAGCAGTACTTC
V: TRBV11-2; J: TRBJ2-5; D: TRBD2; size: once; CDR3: CASSRLSGREAETQYF; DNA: TGTGCCAGCAGCCGACTTAGCGGGAGGGAAGCAGAGACCCAGTACTTC
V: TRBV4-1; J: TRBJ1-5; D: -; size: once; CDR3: CASSHPRENSNQPQHF; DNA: TGCGCCAGCAGCCACCCACGGGAAAACAGCAATCAGCCCCAGCATTTT
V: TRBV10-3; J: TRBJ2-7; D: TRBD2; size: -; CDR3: CAISTSGSSYEQYF; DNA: TGTGCCATCAGCACTAGCGGGAGCTCCTACGAGCAGTACTTC
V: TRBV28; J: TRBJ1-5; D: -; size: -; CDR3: CASSLPQASLNQPQHF; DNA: TGTGCCAGCAGTTTACCCCAGGCCTCCCTCAATCAGCCCCAGCATTTT
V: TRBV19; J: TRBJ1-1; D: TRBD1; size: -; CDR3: CASSTLSGQAVNTEAFF; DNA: TGTGCCAGTAGTACCCTCTCGGGACAGGCCGTGAACACTGAAGCTTTCTTT
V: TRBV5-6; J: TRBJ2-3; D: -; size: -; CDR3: CASSLASTDTQYF; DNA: TGTGCCAGCAGCTTGGCTAGCACAGATACGCAGTATTTT
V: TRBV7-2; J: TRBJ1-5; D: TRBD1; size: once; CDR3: CASSLIGQGDISNQPQHF; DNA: TGTGCCAGCAGCTTAATAGGACAGGGGGACATTAGTAATCAGCCCCAGCATTTT
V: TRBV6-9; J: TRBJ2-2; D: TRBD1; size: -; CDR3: CASTGGEDTGELFF; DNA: TGTGCCAGCACAGGGGGCGAGGACACCGGGGAGCTGTTTTTT
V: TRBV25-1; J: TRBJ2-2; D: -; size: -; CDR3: CASSGAPGTGELFF; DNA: TGTGCCAGCAGTGGGGCCCCGGGAACCGGGGAGCTGTTTTTT
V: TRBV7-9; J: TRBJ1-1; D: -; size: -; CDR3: CASSLARGTRGEDTEAFF; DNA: TGTGCCAGCAGCTTAGCGCGGGGGACCAGGGGAGAAGACACTGAAGCTTTCTTT
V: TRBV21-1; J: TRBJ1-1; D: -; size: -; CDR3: CASSPTGGTEAFF; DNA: TGTGCCAGCAGTCCGACAGGGGGCACTGAAGCTTTCTTT
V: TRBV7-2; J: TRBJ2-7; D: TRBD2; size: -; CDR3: CASSRTSGSLNEQYF; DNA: TGTGCCAGCAGCCGGACTAGCGGGAGCTTGAACGAGCAGTACTTC
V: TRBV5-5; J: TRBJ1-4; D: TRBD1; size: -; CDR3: CASSLASGTGLGKLFF; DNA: TGTGCCAGCAGCTTGGCGTCTGGGACAGGGCTCGGGAAACTGTTTTTT
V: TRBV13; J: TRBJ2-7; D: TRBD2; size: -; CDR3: CASSPGTSFYEQYF; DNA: TGTGCCAGCAGCCCGGGGACTAGTTTCTACGAGCAGTACTTC
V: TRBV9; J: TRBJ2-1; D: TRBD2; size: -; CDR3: CASSETSSGGSYNEQFF; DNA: TGTGCCAGCAGCGAGACCTCTAGCGGAGGTTCCTACAATGAGCAGTTCTTC
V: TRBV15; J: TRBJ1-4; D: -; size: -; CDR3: CATSREQGSFEKLFF; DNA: TGTGCCACCAGCCGGGAGCAGGGTAGCTTTGAAAAACTGTTTTTT
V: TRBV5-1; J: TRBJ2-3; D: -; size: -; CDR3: CASSLQAGTDTQYF; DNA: TGCGCCAGCAGCTTGCAGGCAGGCACAGATACGCAGTATTTT
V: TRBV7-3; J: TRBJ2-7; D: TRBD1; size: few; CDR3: CASSAPRGQQYF; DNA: TGTGCCAGCAGCGCTCCCAGGGGGCAGCAGTACTTC
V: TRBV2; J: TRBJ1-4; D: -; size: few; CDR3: CASCLQGFLEKLFF; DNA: TGTGCCAGCTGCCTCCAGGGATTTCTCGAAAAACTGTTTTTT
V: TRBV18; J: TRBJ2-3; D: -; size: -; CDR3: CASSPPSALAGTDTQYF; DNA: TGTGCCAGCTCACCACCCTCAGCATTAGCGGGCACAGATACGCAGTATTTT
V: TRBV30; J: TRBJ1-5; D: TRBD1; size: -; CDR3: CAWSRKGGWQPQHF; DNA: TGTGCCTGGAGTCGTAAAGGGGGCTGGCAGCCCCAGCATTTT
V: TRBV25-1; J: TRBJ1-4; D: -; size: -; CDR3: CASSAIPGQGDEKLFF; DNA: TGTGCCAGCAGTGCAATACCGGGACAAGGGGACGAAAAACTGTTTTTT